This T cell receptor beta chain is from a study of identical twins. V lost 1 base and J lost 8; bases outside the gene matches: 11. Germline CDR1 reads SGHTA; CDR2 reads FQGNSA. The CDR3 is 15 amino acids. TCRdb re-called the 5' RACE reads with MiXCR, one entry per CDR3 protein. The top ten clones hold under 15% of a sample with about 790,000 distinct CDR3 sequences, about 20% of them seen once. This sample also belongs to another study, concerning T cells expressing NK-cell markers. That paper states: It was sorted CD3+CD56+NKG2C+, CD3+CD56+NKG2C- and CD3+CD56-NKG2C+ T cells that supplied the TCR beta repertoires.

The chain is built from TRBV7-2 and TRBJ2-7, with 7 bases fitting TRBD1. Sample: PBMCs. The sequence was collected from a woman aged 18 to 35 in good health. The CDR3 DNA reads as TGTGCCAGCAGCTTAGGGGCATCCGGGACAGACCAGCAGTACTTC. This codes for CASSLGASGTDQQYF.